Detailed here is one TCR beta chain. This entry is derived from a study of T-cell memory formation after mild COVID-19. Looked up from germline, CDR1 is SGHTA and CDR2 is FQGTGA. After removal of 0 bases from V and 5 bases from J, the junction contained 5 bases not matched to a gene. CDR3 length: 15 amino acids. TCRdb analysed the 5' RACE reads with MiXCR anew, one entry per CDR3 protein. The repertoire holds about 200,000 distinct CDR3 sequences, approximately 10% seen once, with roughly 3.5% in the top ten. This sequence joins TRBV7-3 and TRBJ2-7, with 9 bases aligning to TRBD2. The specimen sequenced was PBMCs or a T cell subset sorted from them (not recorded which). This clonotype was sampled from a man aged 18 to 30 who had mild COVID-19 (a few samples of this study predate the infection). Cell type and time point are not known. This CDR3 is CASSLTGTSLHEQYF. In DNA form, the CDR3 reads TGTGCCAGCAGCTTAACCGGGACTAGCTTACACGAGCAGTACTTC. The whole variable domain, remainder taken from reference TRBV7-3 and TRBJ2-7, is GAGVSQTPSNKVTEKGKYVELRCDPISGHTALYWYRQSLGQGPEFLIYFQGTGAADDSGLPNDRFFAVRPEGSVSTLKIQRTERGDSAVYLCASSLTGTSLHEQYFGPGTRLTVT.